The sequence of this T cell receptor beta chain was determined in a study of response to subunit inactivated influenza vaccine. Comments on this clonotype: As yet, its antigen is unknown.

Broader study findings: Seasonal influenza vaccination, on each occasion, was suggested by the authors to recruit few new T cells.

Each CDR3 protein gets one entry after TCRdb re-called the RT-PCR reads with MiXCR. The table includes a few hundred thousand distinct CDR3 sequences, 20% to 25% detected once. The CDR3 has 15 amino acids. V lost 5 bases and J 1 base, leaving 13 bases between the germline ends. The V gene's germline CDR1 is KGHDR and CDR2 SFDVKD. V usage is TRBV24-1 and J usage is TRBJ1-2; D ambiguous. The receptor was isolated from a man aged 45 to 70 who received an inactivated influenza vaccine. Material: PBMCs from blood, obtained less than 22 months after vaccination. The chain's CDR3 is CATSAGRAHNYGYTF. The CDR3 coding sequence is TGTGCCACCAGTGCCGGGAGGGCACATAACTATGGCTACACCTTC.